This entry concerns a single T cell receptor (beta chain). No antigen is known for it. Second doses at about 4 or about 12 weeks were pooled. Measured with immunoSEQ multiplex PCR; TCRdb has only the in-frame clones, and not every one. The sample holds 120,000 to 150,000 clones; roughly 90% are singletons and the top ten take approximately 2%. This record comes from a study of T cell responses to AZD1222 COVID-19 vaccine. The study's findings and limits: Regions 160-218 and 743-854 dominated among vaccine-associated CD4 TCRs spanning spike. Repertoires were obtained solely post-peak T cell response. Seropositive AZD1222 recipients at baseline numbered only six or seven.

V lost 4 bases and J lost 1, with 11 bases in between. The germline V gene has CDR1 MNHNY and CDR2 SVGAGI (reference sequence). There are 15 residues in the CDR3. V and J are TRBV6-6 and TRBJ1-5, with D hard to call. This clonotype originated in an adult who received the AZD1222 COVID-19 vaccine. Specimen: peripheral blood, collected 28 days after the second AZD1222 dose. The CDR3 spells CASSSGSASNQPQHF. The CDR3 nucleotides read TGTGCCAGCAGTTCGGGCAGTGCCAGCAATCAGCCCCAGCATTTT.